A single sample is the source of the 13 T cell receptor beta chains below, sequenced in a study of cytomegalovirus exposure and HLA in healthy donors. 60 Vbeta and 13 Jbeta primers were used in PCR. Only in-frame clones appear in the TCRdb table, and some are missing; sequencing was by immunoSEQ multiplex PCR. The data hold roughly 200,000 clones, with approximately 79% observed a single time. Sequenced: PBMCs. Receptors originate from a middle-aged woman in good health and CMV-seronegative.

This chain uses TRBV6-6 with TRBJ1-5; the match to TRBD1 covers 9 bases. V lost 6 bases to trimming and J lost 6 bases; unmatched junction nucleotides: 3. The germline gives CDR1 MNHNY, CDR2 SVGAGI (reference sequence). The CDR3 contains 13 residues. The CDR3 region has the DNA TGTGCCAGCAGCTGGGACAGGGTTCAGCCCCAGCATTTT. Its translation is CASSWDRVQPQHF.

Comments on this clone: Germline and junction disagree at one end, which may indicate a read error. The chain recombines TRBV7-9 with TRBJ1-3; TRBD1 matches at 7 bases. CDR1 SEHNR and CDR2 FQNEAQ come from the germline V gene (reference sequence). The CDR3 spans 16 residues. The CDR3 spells CSSSLSTGTVGNTIYF. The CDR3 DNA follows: TGTTCCAGCAGCTTATCTACCGGGACAGTAGGAAACACCATATATTTT.

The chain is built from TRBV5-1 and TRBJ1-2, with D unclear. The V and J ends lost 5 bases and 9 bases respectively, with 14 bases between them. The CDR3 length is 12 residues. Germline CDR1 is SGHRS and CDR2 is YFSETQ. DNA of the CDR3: TGCGCCAGCAGGTCTGAGTTGTTGAGCTACACCTTC. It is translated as CASRSELLSYTF.

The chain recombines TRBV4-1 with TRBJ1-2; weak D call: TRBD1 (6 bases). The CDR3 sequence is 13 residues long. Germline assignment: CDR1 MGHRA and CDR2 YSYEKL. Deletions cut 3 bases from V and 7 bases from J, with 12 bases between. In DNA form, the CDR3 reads TGCGCCAGCAGCCAGGAGGAAGGGGGTGGCTACACCTTC. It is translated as CASSQEEGGGYTF.

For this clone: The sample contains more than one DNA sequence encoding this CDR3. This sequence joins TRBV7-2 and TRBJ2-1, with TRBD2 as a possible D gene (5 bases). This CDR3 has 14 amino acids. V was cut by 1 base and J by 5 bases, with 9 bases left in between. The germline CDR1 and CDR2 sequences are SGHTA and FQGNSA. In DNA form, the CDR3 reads TGTGCCAGCAGCTTAGACGGGATCCACAATGAGCAGTTCTTC. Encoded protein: CASSLDGIHNEQFF.

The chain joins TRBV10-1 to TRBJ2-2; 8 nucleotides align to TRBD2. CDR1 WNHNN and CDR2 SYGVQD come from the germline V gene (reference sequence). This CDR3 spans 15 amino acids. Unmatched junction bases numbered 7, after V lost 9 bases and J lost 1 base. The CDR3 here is CARPGGLVNTGELFF. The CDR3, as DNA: TGCGCCAGACCGGGGGGACTAGTGAACACCGGGGAGCTGTTTTTT.

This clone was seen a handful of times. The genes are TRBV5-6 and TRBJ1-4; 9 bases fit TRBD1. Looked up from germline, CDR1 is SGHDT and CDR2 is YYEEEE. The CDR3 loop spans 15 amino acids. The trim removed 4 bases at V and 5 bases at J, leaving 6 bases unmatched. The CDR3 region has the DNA TGTGCCAGCAGCCGCGGACAGGGGCAAAATGAAAAACTGTTTTTT. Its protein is CASSRGQGQNEKLFF.

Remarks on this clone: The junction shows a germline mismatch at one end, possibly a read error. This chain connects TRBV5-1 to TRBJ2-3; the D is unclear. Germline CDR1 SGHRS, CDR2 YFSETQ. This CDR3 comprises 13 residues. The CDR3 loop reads CASSLSYTDMQYF. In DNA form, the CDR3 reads TGCGCCAGCAGCTTGTCGTACACAGATATGCAGTATTTT.

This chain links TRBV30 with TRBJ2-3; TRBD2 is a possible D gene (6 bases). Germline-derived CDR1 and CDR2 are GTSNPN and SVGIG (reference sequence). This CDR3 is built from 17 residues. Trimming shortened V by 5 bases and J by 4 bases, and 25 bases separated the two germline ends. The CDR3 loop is CAWSALASWGDADTQYF. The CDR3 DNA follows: TGTGCCTGGTCCGCGCTAGCGTCGTGGGGAGACGCAGATACGCAGTATTTT.

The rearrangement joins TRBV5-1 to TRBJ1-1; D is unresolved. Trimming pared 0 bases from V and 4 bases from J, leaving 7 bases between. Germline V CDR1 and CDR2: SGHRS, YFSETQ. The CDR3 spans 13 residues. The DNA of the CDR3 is TGCGCCAGCAGCTTGGTGATGAGCACTGAAGCTTTCTTT. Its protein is CASSLVMSTEAFF.

The CDR3 DNA reads TGCAGCGTAGAAACCGGGACATCGGTGCACGAGCAGTACTTC. This sequence encodes CSVETGTSVHEQYF. The rearrangement uses TRBV29-1 and TRBJ2-7, with D maybe TRBD1 (6 bases). The germline V and J ends were trimmed by 6 bases and 5 bases, with 20 bases remaining between them. CDR1 is SQVTM, CDR2 ANQGSEA, per germline. CDR3 length: 14 amino acids.

In DNA form, the CDR3 reads TGTGCCAGCAGCTTCGGACTAGCGGGAGGAGTAGGCACCGGGGAGCTGTTTTTT. Residues: CASSFGLAGGVGTGELFF. V gene TRBV13 combines with J gene TRBJ2-2, with 14 bases identical to TRBD2. CDR1 is PRHDT, CDR2 FYEKMQ, per germline (reference sequence). The CDR3 loop spans 18 amino acids. Trimming took 3 bases from V and 4 from J; bases not matched to a gene: 7.

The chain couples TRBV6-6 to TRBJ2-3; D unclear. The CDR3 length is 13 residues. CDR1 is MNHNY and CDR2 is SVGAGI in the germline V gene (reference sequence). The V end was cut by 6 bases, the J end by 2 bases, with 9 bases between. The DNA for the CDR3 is TGTGCCAGCAGCCCCAATCCCACAGATACGCAGTATTTT. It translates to CASSPNPTDTQYF.